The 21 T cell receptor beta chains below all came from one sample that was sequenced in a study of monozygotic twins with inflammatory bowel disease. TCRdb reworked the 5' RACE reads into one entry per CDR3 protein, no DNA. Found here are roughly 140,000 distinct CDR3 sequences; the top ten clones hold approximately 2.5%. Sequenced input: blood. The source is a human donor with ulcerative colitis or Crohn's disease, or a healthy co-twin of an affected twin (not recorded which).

The CDR3 sequence is CASSLGTSQETQYF. The V gene is TRBV5-1, the J gene TRBJ2-5. The CDR3 covers 14 residues. Germline V gene sequence: CDR1 SGHRS, CDR2 YFSETQ. Variable domain in full (rest from reference TRBV5-1 and TRBJ2-5): KAGVTQTPRYLIKTRGQQVTLSCSPISGHRSVSWYQQTPGQGLQFLFEYFSETQRNKGNFPGRFSGRQFSNSRSEMNVSTLELGDSALYLCASSLGTSQETQYFGPGTRLLVL.

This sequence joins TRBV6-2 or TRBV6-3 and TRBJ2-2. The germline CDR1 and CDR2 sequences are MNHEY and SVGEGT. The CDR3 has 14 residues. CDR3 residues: CASSYSLNTGELFF.

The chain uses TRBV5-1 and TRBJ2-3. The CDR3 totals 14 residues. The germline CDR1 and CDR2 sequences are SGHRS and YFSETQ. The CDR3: CASSLITRSNTQYF.

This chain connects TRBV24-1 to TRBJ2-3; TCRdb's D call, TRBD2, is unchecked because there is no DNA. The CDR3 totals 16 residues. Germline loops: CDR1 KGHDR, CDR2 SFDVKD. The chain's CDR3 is CATSDHRRGVTDTQYF.

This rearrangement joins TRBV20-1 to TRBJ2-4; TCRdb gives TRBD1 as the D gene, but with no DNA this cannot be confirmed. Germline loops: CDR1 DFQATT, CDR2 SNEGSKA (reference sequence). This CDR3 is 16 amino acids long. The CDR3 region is CSARDKDREGGNMQYF.

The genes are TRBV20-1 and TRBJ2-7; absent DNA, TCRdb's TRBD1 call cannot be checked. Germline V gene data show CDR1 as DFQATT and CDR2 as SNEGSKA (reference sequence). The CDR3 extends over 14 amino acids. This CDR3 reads CSARDWLGGHEQYF.

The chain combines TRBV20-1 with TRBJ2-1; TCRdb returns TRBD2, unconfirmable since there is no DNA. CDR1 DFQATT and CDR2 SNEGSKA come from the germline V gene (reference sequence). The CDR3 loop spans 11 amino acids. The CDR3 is CSAIRDSLEFF.

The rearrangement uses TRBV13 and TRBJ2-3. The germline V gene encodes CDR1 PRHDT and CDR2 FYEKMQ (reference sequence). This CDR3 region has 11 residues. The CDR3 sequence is CASSLEDTQYF.

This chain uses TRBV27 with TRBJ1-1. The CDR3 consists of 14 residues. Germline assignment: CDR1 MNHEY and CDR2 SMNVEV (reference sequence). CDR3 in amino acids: CASSFLGKNTEAFF.

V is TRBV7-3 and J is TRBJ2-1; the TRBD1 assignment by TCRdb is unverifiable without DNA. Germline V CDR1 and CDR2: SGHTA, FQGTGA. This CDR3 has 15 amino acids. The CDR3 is CASSLTTGGQYEQFF.

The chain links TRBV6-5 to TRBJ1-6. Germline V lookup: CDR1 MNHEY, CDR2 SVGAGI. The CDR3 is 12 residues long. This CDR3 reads CASNRINSPLHF.

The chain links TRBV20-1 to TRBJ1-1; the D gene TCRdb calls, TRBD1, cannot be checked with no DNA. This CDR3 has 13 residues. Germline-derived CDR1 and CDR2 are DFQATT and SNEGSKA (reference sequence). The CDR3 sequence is CIAEAGARTEAFF.

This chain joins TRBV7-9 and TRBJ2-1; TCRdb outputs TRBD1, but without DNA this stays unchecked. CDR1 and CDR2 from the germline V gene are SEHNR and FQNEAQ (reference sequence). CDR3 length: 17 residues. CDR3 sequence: CASSLAIGGDWGHEQFF.

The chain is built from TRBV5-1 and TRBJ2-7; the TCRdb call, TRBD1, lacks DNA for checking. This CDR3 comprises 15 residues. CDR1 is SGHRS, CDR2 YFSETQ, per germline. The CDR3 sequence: CASSLAQGLSYEQYF.

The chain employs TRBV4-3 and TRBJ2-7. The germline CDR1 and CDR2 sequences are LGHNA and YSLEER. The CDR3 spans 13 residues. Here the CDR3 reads CASSQVIHYEQYF.

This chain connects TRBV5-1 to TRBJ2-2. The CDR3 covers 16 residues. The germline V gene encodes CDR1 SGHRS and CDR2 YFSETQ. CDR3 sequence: CASSLGGASNTGELFF.

The CDR3: CASSLDRVYEQYF. The rearrangement links TRBV5-4 to TRBJ2-7. CDR1 is SGHNT and CDR2 is YYREEE in the germline V gene (reference sequence). The CDR3 spans 13 residues.

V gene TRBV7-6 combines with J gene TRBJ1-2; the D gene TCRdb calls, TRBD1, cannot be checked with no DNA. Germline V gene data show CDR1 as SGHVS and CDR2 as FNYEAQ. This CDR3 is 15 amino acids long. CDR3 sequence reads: CASSSNTGANYGYTF.

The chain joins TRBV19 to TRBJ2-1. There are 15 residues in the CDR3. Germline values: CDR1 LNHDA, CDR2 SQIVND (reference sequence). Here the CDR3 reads CASSIGGNSYNEQFF.

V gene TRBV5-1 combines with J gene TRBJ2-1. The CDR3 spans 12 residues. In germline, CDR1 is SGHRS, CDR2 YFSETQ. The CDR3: CASRLPNNEQFF.

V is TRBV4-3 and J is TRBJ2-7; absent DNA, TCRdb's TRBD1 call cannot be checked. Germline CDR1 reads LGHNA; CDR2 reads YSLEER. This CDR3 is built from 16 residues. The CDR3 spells CASSQEGYLTGGEQYF.